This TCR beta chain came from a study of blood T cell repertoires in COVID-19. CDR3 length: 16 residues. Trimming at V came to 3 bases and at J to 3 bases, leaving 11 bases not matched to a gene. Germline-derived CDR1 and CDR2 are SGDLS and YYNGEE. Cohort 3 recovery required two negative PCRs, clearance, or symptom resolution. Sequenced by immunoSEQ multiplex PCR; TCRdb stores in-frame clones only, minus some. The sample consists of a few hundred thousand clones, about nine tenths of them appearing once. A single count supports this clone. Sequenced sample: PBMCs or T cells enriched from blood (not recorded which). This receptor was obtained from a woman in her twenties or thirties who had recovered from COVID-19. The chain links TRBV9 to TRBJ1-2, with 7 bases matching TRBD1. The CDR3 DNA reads TGTGCCAGCAGCGCCCCCCGGGACAGTACTGACTATGGCTACACCTTC. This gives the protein CASSAPRDSTDYGYTF. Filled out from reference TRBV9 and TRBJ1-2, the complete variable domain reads DSGVTQTPKHLITATGQRVTLRCSPRSGDLSVYWYQQSLDQGLQFLIQYYNGEERAKGNILERFSAQQFPDLHSELNLSSLELGDSALYFCASSAPRDSTDYGYTFGSGTRLTVV.